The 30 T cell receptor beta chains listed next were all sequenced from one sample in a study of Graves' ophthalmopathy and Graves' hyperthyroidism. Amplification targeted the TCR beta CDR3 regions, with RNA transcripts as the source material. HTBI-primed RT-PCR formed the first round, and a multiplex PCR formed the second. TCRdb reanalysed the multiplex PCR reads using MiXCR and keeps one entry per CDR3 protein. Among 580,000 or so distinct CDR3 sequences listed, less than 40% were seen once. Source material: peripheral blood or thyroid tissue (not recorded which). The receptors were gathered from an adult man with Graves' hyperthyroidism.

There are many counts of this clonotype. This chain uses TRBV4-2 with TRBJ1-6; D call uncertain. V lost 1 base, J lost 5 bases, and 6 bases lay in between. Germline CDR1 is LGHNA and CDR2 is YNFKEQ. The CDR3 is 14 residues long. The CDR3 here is CASSQGSNNSPLHF. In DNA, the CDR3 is TGTGCCAGCAGCCAAGGCAGTAATAATTCACCCCTCCACTTT.

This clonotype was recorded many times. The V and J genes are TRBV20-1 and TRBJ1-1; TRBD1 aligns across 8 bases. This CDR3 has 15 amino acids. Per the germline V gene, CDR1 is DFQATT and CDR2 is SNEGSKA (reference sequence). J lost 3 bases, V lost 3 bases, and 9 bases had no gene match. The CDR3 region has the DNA TGCAGTGCTAGGTCGGTGACAGGGGCCTACACTGAAGCTTTCTTT. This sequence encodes CSARSVTGAYTEAFF.

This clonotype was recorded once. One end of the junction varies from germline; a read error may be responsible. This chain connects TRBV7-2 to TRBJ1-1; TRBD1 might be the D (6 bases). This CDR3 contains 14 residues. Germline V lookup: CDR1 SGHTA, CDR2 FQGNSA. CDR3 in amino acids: CAGSPSQGNTEAFF. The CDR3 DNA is TGTGCCGGCAGCCCTTCACAGGGAAACACTGAAGCTTTCTTT. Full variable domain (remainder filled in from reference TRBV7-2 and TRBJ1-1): GAGVSQSPSNKVTEKGKDVELRCDPISGHTALYWYRQSLGQGLEFLIYFQGNSAPDKSGLPSDRFSAERTGGSVSTLTIQRTQQEDSAVYLCAGSPSQGNTEAFFGQGTRLTVV.

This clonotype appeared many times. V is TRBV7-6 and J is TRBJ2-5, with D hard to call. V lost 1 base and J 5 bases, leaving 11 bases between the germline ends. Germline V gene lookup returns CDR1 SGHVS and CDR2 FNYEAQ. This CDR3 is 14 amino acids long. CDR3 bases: TGTGCCAGCAGCTTAGGCGTCCAAGGGGAGACCCAGTACTTC. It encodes CASSLGVQGETQYF.

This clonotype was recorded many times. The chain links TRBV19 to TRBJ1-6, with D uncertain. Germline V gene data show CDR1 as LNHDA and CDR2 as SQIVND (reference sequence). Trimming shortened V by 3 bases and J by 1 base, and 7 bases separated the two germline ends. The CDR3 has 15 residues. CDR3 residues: CASSILLSYNSPLHF. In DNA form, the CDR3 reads TGTGCCAGTAGTATCCTGTTATCCTATAATTCACCCCTCCACTTT. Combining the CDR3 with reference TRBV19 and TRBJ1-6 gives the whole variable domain DGGITQSPKYLFRKEGQNVTLSCEQNLNHDAMYWYRQDPGQGLRLIYYSQIVNDFQKGDIAEGYSVSREKKESFPLTVTSAQKNPTAFYLCASSILLSYNSPLHFGNGTRLTVT.

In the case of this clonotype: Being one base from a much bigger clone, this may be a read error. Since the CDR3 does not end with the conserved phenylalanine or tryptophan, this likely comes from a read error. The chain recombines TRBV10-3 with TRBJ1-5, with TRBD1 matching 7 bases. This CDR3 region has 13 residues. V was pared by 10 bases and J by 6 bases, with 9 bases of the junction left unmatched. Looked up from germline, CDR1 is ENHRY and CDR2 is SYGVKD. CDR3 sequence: CASAGQRTQPQHL. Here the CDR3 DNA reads TGTGCCAGCGCGGGACAGAGAACTCAGCCCCAGCATCTT.

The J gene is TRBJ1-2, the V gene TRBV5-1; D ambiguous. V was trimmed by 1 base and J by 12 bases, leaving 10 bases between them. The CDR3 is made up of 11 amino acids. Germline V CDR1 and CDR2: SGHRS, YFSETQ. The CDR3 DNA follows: TGCGCCAGCAGCTTGTCTGGGAGCGACACCTTC. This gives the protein CASSLSGSDTF.

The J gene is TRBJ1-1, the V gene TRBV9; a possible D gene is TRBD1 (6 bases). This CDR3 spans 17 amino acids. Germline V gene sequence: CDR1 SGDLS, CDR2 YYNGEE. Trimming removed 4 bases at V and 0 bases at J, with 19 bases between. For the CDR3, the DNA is TGTGCCAGCAGCCAAGATGCGGGGGGCCCCTTGAACACTGAAGCTTTCTTT. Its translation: CASSQDAGGPLNTEAFF.

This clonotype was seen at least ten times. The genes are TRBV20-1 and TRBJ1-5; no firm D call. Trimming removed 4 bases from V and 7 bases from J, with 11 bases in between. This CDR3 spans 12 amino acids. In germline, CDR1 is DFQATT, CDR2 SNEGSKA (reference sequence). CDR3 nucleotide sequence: TGCAGTGCTACGGAGGGAGACCAGCCCCAGCATTTT. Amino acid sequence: CSATEGDQPQHF.

The CDR3 region is CASSFRDRVVMYEQYF. Here the CDR3 DNA reads TGTGCCAGCAGCTTCCGGGACAGGGTGGTGATGTACGAGCAGTACTTC. The J gene is TRBJ2-7, the V gene TRBV11-1; 9 nucleotides line up with TRBD1. The CDR3 extends over 16 amino acids. V lost 3 bases and J lost 4; bases outside the gene matches: 10. CDR1 is SGHAT, CDR2 FQDESV, per germline (reference sequence).

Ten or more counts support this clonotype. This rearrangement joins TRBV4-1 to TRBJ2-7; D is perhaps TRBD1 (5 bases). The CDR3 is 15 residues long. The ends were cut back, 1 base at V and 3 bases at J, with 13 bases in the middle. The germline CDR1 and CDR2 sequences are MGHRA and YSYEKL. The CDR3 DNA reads TGCGCCAGCAGCCAAGTGTCCGACAGAAACTACGAGCAGTACTTC. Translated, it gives CASSQVSDRNYEQYF.

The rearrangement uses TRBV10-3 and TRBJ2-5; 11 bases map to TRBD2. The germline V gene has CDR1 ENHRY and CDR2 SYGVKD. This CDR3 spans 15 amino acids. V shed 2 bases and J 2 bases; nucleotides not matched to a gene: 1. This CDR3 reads CAISEASGGQETQYF. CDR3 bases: TGTGCCATCAGTGAGGCTAGCGGGGGGCAAGAGACCCAGTACTTC.

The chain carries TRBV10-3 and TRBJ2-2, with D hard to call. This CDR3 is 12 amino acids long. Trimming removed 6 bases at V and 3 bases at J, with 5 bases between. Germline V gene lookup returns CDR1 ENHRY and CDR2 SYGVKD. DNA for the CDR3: TGTGCCATCAGAACCGACACCGGGGAGCTGTTTTTT. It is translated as CAIRTDTGELFF.

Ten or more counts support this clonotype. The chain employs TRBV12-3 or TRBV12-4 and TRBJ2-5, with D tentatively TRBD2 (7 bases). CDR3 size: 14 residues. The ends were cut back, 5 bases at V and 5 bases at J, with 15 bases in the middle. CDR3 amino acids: CASSSGRGGETQYF. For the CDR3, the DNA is TGTGCCAGCAGTAGTGGCAGGGGAGGGGAGACCCAGTACTTC.

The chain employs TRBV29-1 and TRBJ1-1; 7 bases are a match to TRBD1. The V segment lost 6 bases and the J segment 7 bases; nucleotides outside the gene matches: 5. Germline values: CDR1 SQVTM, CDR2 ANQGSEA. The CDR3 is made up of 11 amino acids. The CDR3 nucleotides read TGCAGCGTGCGTACAGGGGATGAAGCTTTCTTT. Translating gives CSVRTGDEAFF.

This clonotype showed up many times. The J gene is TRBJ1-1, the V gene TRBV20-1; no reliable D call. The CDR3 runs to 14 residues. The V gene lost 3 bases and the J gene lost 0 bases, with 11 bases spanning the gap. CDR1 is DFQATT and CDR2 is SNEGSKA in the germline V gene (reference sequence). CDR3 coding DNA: TGCAGTGCTAGGAGAGGAGACATGAACACTGAAGCTTTCTTT. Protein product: CSARRGDMNTEAFF.

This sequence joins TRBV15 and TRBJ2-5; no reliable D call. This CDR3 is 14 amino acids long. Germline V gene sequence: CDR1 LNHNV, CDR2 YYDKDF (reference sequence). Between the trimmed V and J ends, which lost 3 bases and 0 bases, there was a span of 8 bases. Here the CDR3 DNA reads TGTGCCACCAGCAGCTTGGTGGACCAAGAGACCCAGTACTTC. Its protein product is CATSSLVDQETQYF.

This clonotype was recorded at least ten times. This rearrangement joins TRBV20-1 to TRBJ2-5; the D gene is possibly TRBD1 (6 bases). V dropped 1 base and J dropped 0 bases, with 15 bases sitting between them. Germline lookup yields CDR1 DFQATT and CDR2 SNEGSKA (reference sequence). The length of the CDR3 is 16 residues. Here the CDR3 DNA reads TGCAGTGCTAGAGCTGCGGACAGAACAAACCAAGAGACCCAGTACTTC. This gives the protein CSARAADRTNQETQYF.

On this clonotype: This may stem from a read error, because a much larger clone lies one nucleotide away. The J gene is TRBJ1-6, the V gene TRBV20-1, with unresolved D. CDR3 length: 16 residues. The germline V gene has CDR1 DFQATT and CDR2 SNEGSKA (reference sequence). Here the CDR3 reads CSAGDLLSSYNSPLHF. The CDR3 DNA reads TGCAGTGCTGGAGATTTGCTCAGCTCCTATAATTCACCCCTCCACTTT.

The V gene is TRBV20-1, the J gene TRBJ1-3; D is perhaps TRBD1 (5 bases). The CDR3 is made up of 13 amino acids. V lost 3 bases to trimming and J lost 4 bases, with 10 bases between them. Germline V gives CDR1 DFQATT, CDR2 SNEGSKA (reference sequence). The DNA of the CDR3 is TGCAGTGCTAGGGGACTAGCGGGAAACACCATATATTTT. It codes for CSARGLAGNTIYF.

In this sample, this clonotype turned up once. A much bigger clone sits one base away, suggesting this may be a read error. The CDR3 loop reads CSAVEMQGSTGELFF. For the CDR3, the DNA is TGCAGTGCCGTAGAGATGCAGGGGAGCACCGGGGAGCTGTTTTTT. The chain joins TRBV20-1 to TRBJ2-2; D perhaps matches TRBD1 (6 bases). The CDR3 extends over 15 amino acids. Germline V gene data show CDR1 as DFQATT and CDR2 as SNEGSKA (reference sequence). V was clipped by 6 bases and J by 4 bases, with 18 bases between them.

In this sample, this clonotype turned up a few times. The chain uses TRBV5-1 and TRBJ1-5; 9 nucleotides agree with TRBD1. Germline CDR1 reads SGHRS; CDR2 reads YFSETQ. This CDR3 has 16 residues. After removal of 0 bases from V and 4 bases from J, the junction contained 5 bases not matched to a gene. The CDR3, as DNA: TGCGCCAGCAGCTTGGATGGGACAGGGTCAAATCAGCCCCAGCATTTT. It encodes CASSLDGTGSNQPQHF. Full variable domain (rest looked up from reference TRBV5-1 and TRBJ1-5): KAGVTQTPRYLIKTRGQQVTLSCSPISGHRSVSWYQQTPGQGLQFLFEYFSETQRNKGNFPGRFSGRQFSNSRSEMNVSTLELGDSALYLCASSLDGTGSNQPQHFGDGTRLSIL.

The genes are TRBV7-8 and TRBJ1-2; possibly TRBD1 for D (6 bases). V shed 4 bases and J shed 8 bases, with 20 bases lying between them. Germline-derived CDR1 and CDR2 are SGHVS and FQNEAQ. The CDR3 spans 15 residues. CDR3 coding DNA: TGTGCCAGCAGCTCAATAACGGGGCCAGGGGACGGCTACACCTTC. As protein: CASSSITGPGDGYTF. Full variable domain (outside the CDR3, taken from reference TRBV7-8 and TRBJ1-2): GAGVSQSPRYKVAKRGQDVALRCDPISGHVSLFWYQQALGQGPEFLTYFQNEAQLDKSGLPSDRFFAERPEGSVSTLKIQRTQQEDSAVYLCASSSITGPGDGYTFGSGTRLTVV.

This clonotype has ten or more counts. This CDR3 is CASSVSPGGDRTAFF. CDR3 bases: TGTGCCAGCAGCGTTTCCCCTGGAGGGGACAGGACAGCTTTCTTT. The V gene is TRBV9, the J gene TRBJ1-1; TRBD1 matches 8 bases. The CDR3 runs 15 residues. Germline V lookup: CDR1 SGDLS, CDR2 YYNGEE. V trimming: 2 bases; J trimming: 10 bases; junction bases outside the gene matches: 13.

CDR3 residues: CAISEDRLAKNIQYF. In DNA form, the CDR3 reads TGTGCCATCAGCGAAGACAGGTTGGCCAAAAACATTCAGTACTTC. The chain employs TRBV10-3 and TRBJ2-7, with TRBD1 as a possible D gene (6 bases). The J call is doubtful: the DNA matches TRBJ2-4 better. Germline lookup yields CDR1 ENHRY and CDR2 SYGVKD. CDR3 size: 15 residues.

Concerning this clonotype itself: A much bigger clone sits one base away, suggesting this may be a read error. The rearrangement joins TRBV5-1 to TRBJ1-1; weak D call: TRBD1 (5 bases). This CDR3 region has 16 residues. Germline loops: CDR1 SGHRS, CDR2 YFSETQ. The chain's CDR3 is CASSSRGARANTGAFF. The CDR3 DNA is TGTGCCAGCAGCTCACGGGGCGCCCGTGCGAACACTGGAGCTTTCTTT.

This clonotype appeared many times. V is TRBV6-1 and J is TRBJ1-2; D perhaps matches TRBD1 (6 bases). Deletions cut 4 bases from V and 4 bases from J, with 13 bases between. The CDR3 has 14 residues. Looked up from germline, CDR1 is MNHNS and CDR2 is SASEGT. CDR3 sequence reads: CASSVGRGGYGYTF. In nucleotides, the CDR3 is TGTGCCAGCAGTGTCGGCAGGGGAGGCTATGGCTACACCTTC.

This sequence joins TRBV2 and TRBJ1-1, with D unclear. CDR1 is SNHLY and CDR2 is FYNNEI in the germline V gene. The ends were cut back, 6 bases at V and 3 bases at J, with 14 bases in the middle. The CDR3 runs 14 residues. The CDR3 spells CASSSVWMDTEAFF. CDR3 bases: TGTGCCAGCAGCTCCGTCTGGATGGACACTGAAGCTTTCTTT.

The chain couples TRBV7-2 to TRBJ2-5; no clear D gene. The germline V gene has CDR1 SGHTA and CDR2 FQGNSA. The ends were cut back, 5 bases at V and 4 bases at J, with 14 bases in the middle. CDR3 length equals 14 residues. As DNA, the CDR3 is TGTGCCAGCAGCGTTGAACGGGCCCCAGAGACCCAGTACTTC. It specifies CASSVERAPETQYF.

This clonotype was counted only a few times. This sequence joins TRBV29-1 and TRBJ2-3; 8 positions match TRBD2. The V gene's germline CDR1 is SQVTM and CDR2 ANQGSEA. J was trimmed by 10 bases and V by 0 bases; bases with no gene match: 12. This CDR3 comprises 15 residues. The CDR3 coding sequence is TGCAGCGTTGAAGATGGAGGCACCGGGACTAGAGCGCAGTATTTT. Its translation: CSVEDGGTGTRAQYF.